This record looks at one TCR beta chain sequence and its context. What it binds is unknown. Assay used: immunoSEQ multiplex PCR; TCRdb lists only in-frame clones, some missing. Among roughly 700,000 clones listed, 80% to 95% were seen once. The data originate from a study of shared clonotypes between healthy human individuals. Germline V gene sequence: CDR1 SGDLS, CDR2 YYNGEE. V was pared by 8 bases and J by 3 bases, with 14 bases between. The CDR3 runs 13 residues. Study results and limitations: What naive subsets generally showed was a larger estimated richness than memory subsets showed. What limited the represented genetic and exposure-history diversity was the small number of donors. Non-shared clonotypes were found to have lower generation probabilities than the clonotypes that were shared by all four of the sorted-subset donors.

Among the donors, all were Caucasian adults who lived in Nashville, Tennessee. The rearrangement links TRBV9 to TRBJ1-2; possible D gene TRBD1, 5 bases. This clonotype was sampled from a man between 18 and 29 years old in good health. Some clones in this sample may be carry-over from other donors' samples. The material sequenced was memory CD8+ T cells from PBMCs. Subset: CD45RO+ cells pooled with CCR7-negative TemRA cells. CDR3 in DNA: TGTGCCAGTACTCAGGGTGAACACTATGGCTACACCTTC. Translated: CASTQGEHYGYTF.